The 31 T cell receptor beta chains presented below share a single source sample, sequenced in a study of T cells in Graves' hyperthyroidism and ophthalmopathy. The TCR beta CDR3 regions underwent amplification using RNA transcripts as the source. TCR CDR3 underwent first-round RT-PCR with the HTBI primer set. One entry per CDR3 protein results from TCRdb running MiXCR on the multiplex PCR reads. The sample holds over 650,000 distinct CDR3 sequences, 40% to 55% seen once. The specimen sequenced was peripheral blood or thyroid tissue (not recorded which). These receptors were obtained from an adult man with Graves' disease, either hyperthyroidism or ophthalmopathy (not recorded which).

This chain joins TRBV14 and TRBJ2-5; D remains ambiguous. Between the trimmed V and J ends, which lost 4 bases and 3 bases, there was a span of 9 bases. Germline values: CDR1 SGHDN, CDR2 FVKESK. The CDR3 runs 13 residues. CDR3 region: CASSPSPEETQYF. CDR3 nucleotides: TGTGCCAGCAGCCCCAGCCCCGAAGAGACCCAGTACTTC.

The gene calls are TRBV7-8 and TRBJ1-5, with 8 bases lining up with TRBD1. CDR1 is SGHVS and CDR2 is FQNEAQ in the germline V gene. J lost 6 bases, V lost 1 base, and 5 bases had no gene match. The CDR3 spans 15 residues. The CDR3 is CASSLVRGPSQPQHF. CDR3 DNA sequence: TGTGCCAGCAGCTTAGTCAGGGGGCCGAGTCAGCCCCAGCATTTT.

The chain uses TRBV12-3 or TRBV12-4 and TRBJ2-7; possibly TRBD1 for D (6 bases). Trimming cost V 5 bases and J 3 bases, with 17 bases left between them. The CDR3 contains 15 residues. The CDR3, as DNA: TGTGCCAGCAGTCGTACAGGGAGCGTTGGCTACGAGCAGTACTTC. This encodes CASSRTGSVGYEQYF.

The chain recombines TRBV6-2 or TRBV6-3 with TRBJ2-5; TRBD1 is a possible D gene (5 bases). The CDR3 consists of 14 residues. V gave up 2 bases and J gave up 3 bases, with 10 bases separating them. Germline CDR1 is MNHEY and CDR2 is SVGEGT. The CDR3 protein is CASSYVPGKETQYF. The CDR3 DNA sequence: TGTGCCAGCAGTTACGTCCCAGGGAAAGAGACCCAGTACTTC.

A few counts support this clonotype. The junction departs from the called germline gene at one end, perhaps through a read error. The rearrangement links TRBV10-3 to TRBJ2-7; D gene unclear. Looked up from germline, CDR1 is ENHRY and CDR2 is SYGVKD. The CDR3 extends over 13 amino acids. CDR3 DNA sequence: TGTGCCAGCAGTTGGGCCGATAACTACGAGCAGTACTTC. It encodes CASSWADNYEQYF.

The chain employs TRBV14 and TRBJ1-5, with TRBD1 identical over 12 bases. The germline CDR1 and CDR2 sequences are SGHDN and FVKESK. There are 17 residues in the CDR3. CDR3 protein: CARNIWDRGRENQPQHF. CDR3 DNA: TGTGCTAGGAATATATGGGACAGGGGGCGAGAAAATCAGCCCCAGCATTTT. Full variable domain (remainder filled in from reference TRBV14 and TRBJ1-5): EAGVTQFPSHSVIEKGQTVTLRCDPISGHDNLYWYRRVMGKEIKFLLHFVKESKQDESGMPNNRFLAERTGGTYSTLKVQPAELEDSGVYFCARNIWDRGRENQPQHFGDGTRLSIL.

To note about this clonotype: The junction does not match germline at one end; this may be a read error. The chain links TRBV6-5 to TRBJ1-2; a possible D gene is TRBD1 (6 bases). Germline V gene lookup returns CDR1 MNHEY and CDR2 SVGAGI. The CDR3 consists of 14 residues. The CDR3 DNA sequence: TGTGCCAGCAGCCAAGTCGACAGGAACTATGGCAACACCTTC. This translates into CASSQVDRNYGNTF.

The V call is TRBV5-1, the J call TRBJ1-1; D perhaps matches TRBD1 (6 bases). In germline, CDR1 is SGHRS, CDR2 YFSETQ. The ends were cut back, 2 bases at V and 6 bases at J, with 14 bases in the middle. The CDR3 runs to 14 residues. CDR3 in DNA: TGCGCCAGCAGCTTTCTCCGGGGGCCCCCTGAAGCTTTCTTT. Amino acids: CASSFLRGPPEAFF.

The V gene is TRBV10-3, the J gene TRBJ1-4; the D gene is possibly TRBD1 (5 bases). This CDR3 has 12 residues. Germline values: CDR1 ENHRY, CDR2 SYGVKD. V shed 4 bases and J shed 7 bases, with 7 bases lying between them. CDR3 bases: TGTGCCATCAGTGCTGGGACTGAAAAACTGTTTTTT. Translated, it gives CAISAGTEKLFF.

The rearrangement links TRBV6-2 or TRBV6-3 to TRBJ1-2; 10 nucleotides agree with TRBD1. CDR1 and CDR2 (germline): MNHEY, SVGEGT. The CDR3 has 13 amino acids. V shed 8 bases, J shed 2 bases, and the junction held 2 bases outside the gene matches. CDR3 sequence reads: CASLGQGNYGYTF. The CDR3 DNA is TGTGCCAGCCTGGGACAGGGGAACTATGGCTACACCTTC.

The chain employs TRBV12-3 or TRBV12-4 and TRBJ1-1; D is unresolved. Trimming left V 4 bases short and J 2 bases short, with 14 bases between. CDR3 length: 15 residues. CDR3 residues: CASSYYLPPNTEAFF. In nucleotides, the CDR3 is TGTGCCAGCAGTTATTATCTCCCACCTAACACTGAAGCTTTCTTT.

This chain connects TRBV6-5 to TRBJ1-3; perhaps TRBD1 as D (6 bases). V dropped 6 bases and J dropped 10 bases, with 22 bases sitting between them. Germline V gives CDR1 MNHEY, CDR2 SVGAGI. The CDR3 is 15 amino acids. CDR3: CASSPPVGHGVTIYF. The DNA for the CDR3 is TGTGCCAGCAGCCCTCCAGTGGGACACGGAGTTACCATATATTTT.

This clonotype showed up many times. The chain joins TRBV7-8 to TRBJ1-6; perhaps TRBD1 as D (6 bases). The V end lost 1 base, the J end lost 9 bases, and 16 bases lay between the germline ends. CDR3 length equals 16 residues. Germline V lookup: CDR1 SGHVS, CDR2 FQNEAQ. CDR3 loop: CASSLDPTGSGSPLHF. The CDR3 DNA is TGTGCCAGCAGCTTAGACCCCACAGGGAGCGGTTCACCCCTCCACTTT.

This clonotype turned up a few times. The CDR3 loop is CASSPPGTGRETQYF. CDR3 bases: TGTGCCAGCAGCCCTCCCGGGACAGGTCGGGAGACCCAGTACTTC. V and J are TRBV5-6 and TRBJ2-5, with TRBD1 matching over 8 bases. The CDR3 has 15 residues. Germline V lookup: CDR1 SGHDT, CDR2 YYEEEE. V gave up 4 bases and J gave up 5 bases; unmatched junction bases: 10.

This clonotype was counted between two and nine times. V is TRBV7-2 and J is TRBJ1-1, with D possibly being TRBD1 (6 bases). V lost 3 bases, J lost 4 bases, and 12 bases lay in between. Germline-derived CDR1 and CDR2 are SGHTA and FQGNSA. The CDR3 covers 14 residues. CDR3 amino acids: CASSLPTGITEAFF. The DNA of the CDR3 is TGTGCCAGCAGCTTGCCAACAGGGATCACTGAAGCTTTCTTT.

This chain links TRBV20-1 with TRBJ1-5; 9 nucleotides align to TRBD1. After removal of 6 bases from V and 7 bases from J, the junction contained 7 bases not matched to a gene. There are 13 residues in the CDR3. Germline CDR1 is DFQATT and CDR2 is SNEGSKA (reference sequence). DNA for the CDR3: TGCAGTGCAATTACAGGGGGCGGCCAGCCCCAGCATTTT. Its protein is CSAITGGGQPQHF.

About this clonotype: Germline is not matched at one junction end, which may reflect a read error. The chain is built from TRBV7-9 and TRBJ1-6; maybe TRBD1 (5 bases). The germline CDR1 and CDR2 sequences are SEHNR and FQNEAQ (reference sequence). CDR3 length equals 13 residues. CDR3 sequence reads: CAGSLGGGSPLHF. The CDR3 nucleotides read TGTGCCGGCAGCTTAGGCGGGGGTTCACCCCTCCACTTT.

The chain has TRBV20-1 and TRBJ1-5; D is unresolved. Trimming removed 3 bases at V and 8 bases at J, with 11 bases between. The CDR3 loop spans 12 amino acids. Germline V CDR1 and CDR2: DFQATT, SNEGSKA (reference sequence). The CDR3 protein is CSASWGRKPQHF. The CDR3 DNA sequence: TGCAGTGCTAGTTGGGGAAGAAAGCCCCAGCATTTT.

Note on this clonotype: No conserved phenylalanine or tryptophan is present at the end of the CDR3, so a read error is the likely explanation. The chain joins TRBV7-9 to TRBJ2-7, with D hard to call. The germline V gene encodes CDR1 SEHNR and CDR2 FQNEAQ (reference sequence). V gave up 3 bases and J gave up 0 bases, with 6 bases separating them. The CDR3 spans 13 residues. DNA for the CDR3: TGTGCCAGCAGCTTCCGACTCTCCTACGAGCAGTACCTC. Residues: CASSFRLSYEQYL.

In this sample, this clonotype turned up many times. This sequence joins TRBV5-4 and TRBJ1-4; 9 positions agree with TRBD1. Germline CDR1 is SGHNT and CDR2 is YYREEE (reference sequence). This CDR3 is built from 13 residues. Trimming at V came to 4 bases and at J to 7 bases, leaving 2 bases not matched to a gene. Here the CDR3 DNA reads TGTGCCAGCAGCCCGACAGGGGGTGAAAAACTGTTTTTT. Translating gives CASSPTGGEKLFF.

The CDR3 DNA reads TGTGCCAGCCTGGAAGTCACGGTAATCTCTGAAAAACTGTTTTTT. Protein sequence: CASLEVTVISEKLFF. The rearrangement links TRBV2 to TRBJ1-4; no definite D call. Germline assignment: CDR1 SNHLY and CDR2 FYNNEI. This CDR3 spans 15 amino acids. Trimming removed 8 bases from V and 7 bases from J, with 20 bases in between. The full variable domain, in which reference TRBV2 and TRBJ1-4 provide the parts outside the CDR3, is EPEVTQTPSHQVTQMGQEVILRCVPISNHLYFYWYRQILGQKVEFLVSFYNNEISEKSEIFDDQFSVERPDGSNFTLKIRSTKLEDSAMYFCASLEVTVISEKLFFGSGTQLSVL.

The J gene is TRBJ1-1, the V gene TRBV29-1; 9 bases agree with TRBD1. With 5 bases clipped from V and 3 bases from J, the junction kept 13 bases outside the gene matches. Germline V CDR1 and CDR2: SQVTM, ANQGSEA. There are 16 residues in the CDR3. The CDR3 DNA reads TGCAGCGTTTTCCGGGACAGGGAGTTTCGACACACTGAAGCTTTCTTT. Its translation is CSVFRDREFRHTEAFF.

This clonotype occurred many times. This chain joins TRBV29-1 and TRBJ1-2, with a possible D match to TRBD1 (6 bases). The germline CDR1 and CDR2 sequences are SQVTM and ANQGSEA. There are 13 residues in the CDR3. V was cut by 4 bases and J by 4 bases, with 13 bases left in between. The chain's CDR3 is CSVGGRGVYGYTF. Here the CDR3 DNA reads TGCAGCGTTGGGGGGAGGGGGGTCTATGGCTACACCTTC.

This clonotype has just a few counts. The gene calls are TRBV5-1 and TRBJ1-2; 9 nucleotides align to TRBD1. The V gene's germline CDR1 is SGHRS and CDR2 YFSETQ. The CDR3 is 19 residues long. The V gene end was trimmed by 4 bases and the J gene end by 1 base; junction bases not matched to a gene: 17. CDR3 nucleotides: TGCGCCAGCAGCCGACATTTGGGACAGGGATATTTCCGTAACTATGGCTACACCTTC. Its protein is CASSRHLGQGYFRNYGYTF. The whole variable domain, remainder taken from reference TRBV5-1 and TRBJ1-2, is KAGVTQTPRYLIKTRGQQVTLSCSPISGHRSVSWYQQTPGQGLQFLFEYFSETQRNKGNFPGRFSGRQFSNSRSEMNVSTLELGDSALYLCASSRHLGQGYFRNYGYTFGSGTRLTVV.

The genes are TRBV30 and TRBJ1-2; no clear D gene. CDR3 size: 13 residues. The V end lost 0 bases, the J end lost 1 base, and 6 bases lay between the germline ends. The germline V gene encodes CDR1 GTSNPN and CDR2 SVGIG (reference sequence). The CDR3 reads CAWSVLSNYGYTF. The CDR3 region has the DNA TGTGCCTGGAGTGTACTGAGTAACTATGGCTACACCTTC.

A note on this clonotype: The junction differs from germline at one of its ends, possibly a read error. V and J are TRBV2 and TRBJ1-6; weak D call: TRBD1 (5 bases). The CDR3 covers 14 residues. Per the germline V gene, CDR1 is SNHLY and CDR2 is FYNNEI. The CDR3 bases are TGTGCCAGCAGCGAAGGGGAGTCTTATTCACCCCTCCACTTT. Its protein is CASSEGESYSPLHF. Using reference TRBV2 and TRBJ1-6 for the parts outside the CDR3, the full variable domain is EPEVTQTPSHQVTQMGQEVILRCVPISNHLYFYWYRQILGQKVEFLVSFYNNEISEKSEIFDDQFSVERPDGSNFTLKIRSTKLEDSAMYFCASSEGESYSPLHFGNGTRLTVT.

This clonotype was observed a handful of times. This chain uses TRBV6-5 with TRBJ2-6; D could derive from TRBD1 or TRBD2 (5 bases each). Germline CDR1 and CDR2: MNHEY and SVGAGI. The CDR3 runs to 15 residues. Trimming cost V 2 bases and J 3 bases, with 8 bases left between them. The CDR3 here is CASSYVRGGANVLTF. CDR3 bases: TGTGCCAGCAGTTACGTGAGGGGTGGGGCCAACGTCCTGACTTTC.

This sequence joins TRBV7-2 and TRBJ2-5; a possible D gene is TRBD1 (7 bases). This CDR3 is 15 amino acids long. CDR1 and CDR2 from the germline V gene are SGHTA and FQGNSA. The ends were cut back, 0 bases at V and 5 bases at J, with 13 bases in the middle. The CDR3 DNA sequence: TGTGCCAGCAGCTTAGCGGAGGGGGCGGCGGAGACCCAGTACTTC. It encodes CASSLAEGAAETQYF.

In regard to this clonotype: A single base separates this from a much larger clone, so it may be a read error. This chain connects TRBV24-1 to TRBJ2-7, with 7 bases identical to TRBD2. From germline, CDR1 is KGHDR and CDR2 SFDVKD. The length of the CDR3 is 16 residues. The CDR3 reads CATSDSSGTAPYERYF. CDR3 DNA sequence: TGTGCCACCAGTGACTCTAGCGGAACAGCGCCCTACGAGCGGTACTTC.

This clonotype was found many times. This rearrangement joins TRBV7-8 to TRBJ2-5; 7 bases are a match to TRBD1. Germline V lookup: CDR1 SGHVS, CDR2 FQNEAQ. V trimming: 3 bases; J trimming: 5 bases; junction bases outside the gene matches: 9. The CDR3 runs 15 residues. The CDR3 here is CASSLGDRAVETQYF. In nucleotides, the CDR3 is TGTGCCAGCAGCTTGGGCGACAGGGCGGTCGAGACCCAGTACTTC. The whole variable domain, remainder taken from reference TRBV7-8 and TRBJ2-5, is GAGVSQSPRYKVAKRGQDVALRCDPISGHVSLFWYQQALGQGPEFLTYFQNEAQLDKSGLPSDRFFAERPEGSVSTLKIQRTQQEDSAVYLCASSLGDRAVETQYFGPGTRLLVL.

The sample holds many counts of this clonotype. J is TRBJ2-5 and V is TRBV10-3, with D possibly TRBD2 on 6 matching bases. This CDR3 is built from 13 residues. Germline-derived CDR1 and CDR2 are ENHRY and SYGVKD. Trimming removed 6 bases from V and 4 bases from J, with 12 bases in between. DNA of the CDR3: TGTGCCATCAGCGTCCGGGAGAGAGAGACCCAGTACTTC. This translates into CAISVRERETQYF.